A single sample gave rise to the 15 T cell receptor beta chains below, sequenced in a study of cytomegalovirus exposure and HLA in healthy donors. PCR involved 60 Vbeta and 13 Jbeta primers. The protocol was immunoSEQ multiplex PCR, while the TCRdb copy is restricted to in-frame clones and leaves out a portion. The profile shows roughly 180,000 clones, about four fifths of them singletons. The material sequenced was PBMCs. These receptors were taken from a young woman in good health and CMV-seronegative.

This clone was counted between two and nine times. The rearrangement uses TRBV4-1 and TRBJ1-2; D call uncertain. Trimming removed 0 bases from V and 2 bases from J, with 13 bases in between. Germline V CDR1 and CDR2: MGHRA, YSYEKL. The CDR3 loop spans 16 amino acids. In DNA form, the CDR3 reads TGCGCCAGCAGCCAAGAAACCGCCTGGCCGAACTATGGCTACACCTTC. This encodes CASSQETAWPNYGYTF.

V is TRBV2 and J is TRBJ1-1; D unresolved. The V and J ends lost 4 bases and 5 bases respectively, with 11 bases between them. The CDR3 extends over 13 amino acids. CDR1 SNHLY and CDR2 FYNNEI come from the germline V gene. CDR3 nucleotide sequence: TGTGCCAGCAGTGGTGAGGGAGGGACTGAAGCTTTCTTT. This translates into CASSGEGGTEAFF.

The chain joins TRBV6-6 to TRBJ1-5; 11 bases align to TRBD1. CDR1 MNHNY and CDR2 SVGAGI come from the germline V gene (reference sequence). V was clipped by 8 bases and J by 5 bases; unmatched bases: 8. The CDR3 covers 15 residues. The CDR3 is CASVSGTGGYQPQHF. CDR3 nucleotide sequence: TGTGCCAGCGTCTCGGGGACAGGGGGTTATCAGCCCCAGCATTTT.

The CDR3 nucleotides are TGCGCCAGCACCCCACGGGGTGGGGTGAATTCACCCCTCCACTTT. This codes for CASTPRGGVNSPLHF. The genes are TRBV10-2 and TRBJ1-6; no reliable D call. This CDR3 comprises 15 residues. The germline V and J ends were trimmed by 7 bases and 7 bases, with 17 bases remaining between them. CDR1 and CDR2 from the germline V gene are WSHSY and SAAADI.

The V and J genes are TRBV28 and TRBJ1-6, with 9 bases lining up with TRBD1. The CDR3 has 15 residues. The germline gives CDR1 MDHEN, CDR2 SYDVKM. J was trimmed by 8 bases and V by 1 base; bases with no gene match: 3. The CDR3 reads CASSLYRGLDSPLHF. CDR3 DNA: TGTGCCAGCAGTTTATACAGGGGGCTTGATTCACCCCTCCACTTT. The full variable domain, with the rest looked up from reference TRBV28 and TRBJ1-6, is DVKVTQSSRYLVKRTGEKVFLECVQDMDHENMFWYRQDPGLGLRLIYFSYDVKMKEKGDIPEGYSVSREKKERFSLILESASTNQTSMYLCASSLYRGLDSPLHFGNGTRLTVT.

V gene TRBV7-2 combines with J gene TRBJ1-5, with D unclear. Trimming cost V 5 bases and J 0 bases, with 8 bases left between them. This CDR3 is 14 amino acids long. Germline V gene data show CDR1 as SGHTA and CDR2 as FQGNSA. The CDR3 protein is CASSHPGSNQPQHF. In DNA, the CDR3 is TGTGCCAGCAGCCATCCGGGTAGCAATCAGCCCCAGCATTTT.

V usage is TRBV5-1 and J usage is TRBJ1-2, with TRBD1 matching over 8 bases. This CDR3 has 15 residues. Germline lookup yields CDR1 SGHRS and CDR2 YFSETQ. J lost 10 bases, V lost 4 bases, and 15 bases had no gene match. The CDR3: CASSGAAGGEGVYTF. DNA for the CDR3: TGCGCCAGCAGCGGGGCGGCAGGGGGCGAGGGCGTCTACACCTTC.

This sequence joins TRBV2 and TRBJ1-3, with 7 bases fitting TRBD1. The CDR3 totals 15 residues. V shed 6 bases, J shed 2 bases, and the junction held 7 bases outside the gene matches. From germline, CDR1 is SNHLY and CDR2 FYNNEI. The CDR3 loop is CASSDSGTAGNTIYF. CDR3 bases: TGTGCCAGCAGCGACTCCGGGACAGCTGGAAACACCATATATTTT.

The chain employs TRBV5-1 and TRBJ1-3, with D possibly being TRBD1 (6 bases). Trimming cost V 4 bases and J 0 bases, with 14 bases left between them. The germline gives CDR1 SGHRS, CDR2 YFSETQ. CDR3 size: 16 residues. DNA for the CDR3: TGCGCCAGCAGCCGAGGGGGACGCTTCTCTGGAAACACCATATATTTT. Translating gives CASSRGGRFSGNTIYF.

This clone was found a few times. The V gene is TRBV19, the J gene TRBJ1-1; 10 nucleotides match TRBD1. The CDR3 sequence is 17 residues long. Germline CDR1 is LNHDA and CDR2 is SQIVND (reference sequence). Trimming took 8 bases from V and 6 from J; bases not matched to a gene: 18. Written as DNA, the CDR3 is TGTGCCAGTCGCTCTACCGGGACAGGGGCGCGTATCTCTGAAGCTTTCTTT. This sequence encodes CASRSTGTGARISEAFF.

The chain has TRBV7-9 and TRBJ2-1, with D tentatively TRBD1 (6 bases). Trimming stripped 2 bases from V and 5 bases from J, with 10 bases between. The CDR3 extends over 14 amino acids. The germline V gene encodes CDR1 SEHNR and CDR2 FQNEAQ (reference sequence). The CDR3 is CASSLLGQHNEQFF. In DNA, the CDR3 is TGTGCCAGCAGCTTACTAGGACAGCACAATGAGCAGTTCTTC.

This clone turned up a few times. This sequence joins TRBV5-1 and TRBJ2-7; a possible D gene is TRBD2 (6 bases). Germline V gene data show CDR1 as SGHRS and CDR2 as YFSETQ. The CDR3 contains 15 residues. The V gene lost 5 bases and the J gene lost 5 bases, with 20 bases spanning the gap. The CDR3 is CASRALGGAFHEQYF. CDR3 bases: TGCGCCAGCAGGGCCCTTGGAGGGGCTTTCCACGAGCAGTACTTC.

The V gene is TRBV30, the J gene TRBJ2-7, with 7 bases matching TRBD1. The ends lost 5 bases at V and 4 bases at J; junction bases unmatched: 8. Germline lookup yields CDR1 GTSNPN and CDR2 SVGIG (reference sequence). The CDR3 is 13 amino acids. The CDR3 DNA reads as TGTGCCTGGGGGTGGAACAGGGGTTACGAGCAGTACTTC. Amino acid sequence: CAWGWNRGYEQYF.

CDR3 sequence reads: CASGFSGGAYNEQFF. DNA for the CDR3: TGTGCTAGTGGTTTTAGTGGGGGGGCCTACAATGAGCAGTTCTTC. The chain couples TRBV12-5 to TRBJ2-1, with 7 bases that match TRBD2. With 3 bases clipped from V and 2 bases from J, the junction kept 4 bases outside the gene matches. This CDR3 region has 15 residues. Germline lookup yields CDR1 LGHNT and CDR2 FRNRAP.

The chain's CDR3 is CAWMGTGGYEQYF. The CDR3 nucleotides are TGTGCCTGGATGGGGACAGGGGGCTACGAGCAGTACTTC. J is TRBJ2-7 and V is TRBV30; 11 bases agree with TRBD1. V lost 4 bases and J lost 3; bases outside the gene matches: 2. From germline, CDR1 is GTSNPN and CDR2 SVGIG (reference sequence). This CDR3 spans 13 amino acids.